These T cell receptor beta chains were read from a single sample in a study of cytomegalovirus exposure and HLA in healthy donors. Libraries were prepared by immunoSEQ multiplex PCR; TCRdb keeps only in-frame clonotypes and omits some of them. The repertoire holds about 110,000 clones, with 65% to 75% as singletons. Sequenced material: PBMCs. The receptor source for this set is a female donor in good health and CMV-seronegative. Both conserved end residues are part of each CDR3. The order of the fields is J gene, V gene, D gene, clone size, CDR3 protein, CDR3 DNA. The D gene is left open where the match is weak. Where a row states a size, it is once, few, many or the class of an expanded clone; other rows omit it.

J: TRBJ2-1; V: TRBV6-1; D: TRBD2; size: NA; CDR3: CASNPLAGGYNEQFF; DNA: TGTGCCAGCAACCCACTAGCGGGAGGCTACAATGAGCAGTTCTTC
J: TRBJ2-3; V: TRBV11-2; D: TRBD2; size: NA; CDR3: CASRLGGGADTQYF; DNA: TGTGCCAGCAGACTTGGGGGGGGAGCAGATACGCAGTATTTT
J: TRBJ1-1; V: TRBV4-3; D: TRBD1; size: few; CDR3: CASSQGSGQGWRDTEAFF; DNA: TGCGCCAGCAGCCAAGGATCGGGACAGGGATGGAGAGACACTGAAGCTTTCTTT
J: TRBJ2-1; V: TRBV12-2; D: NA; size: NA; CDR3: CASRLEVRLAGGHLEQFF; DNA: TGTGCAAGTCGCTTAGAGGTTAGACTAGCGGGAGGGCATCTGGAGCAGTTCTTC
J: TRBJ2-7; V: TRBV11-3; D: TRBD2; size: NA; CDR3: CASSSPFSGRGMYEQYF; DNA: TGTGCCAGCAGCTCGCCTTTTAGCGGGAGGGGCATGTACGAGCAGTACTTC
J: TRBJ1-2; V: TRBV29-1; D: TRBD1; size: NA; CDR3: CSVVRGGGSYGYTF; DNA: TGCAGCGTTGTAAGAGGGGGCGGAAGCTATGGCTACACCTTC
J: TRBJ2-1; V: TRBV10-3; D: TRBD2; size: NA; CDR3: CAISESTAGGVNEQFF; DNA: TGTGCCATCAGTGAGTCCACAGCGGGAGGGGTTAATGAGCAGTTCTTC
J: TRBJ1-2; V: TRBV6-1; D: NA; size: NA; CDR3: CASSENREGGYTF; DNA: TGTGCCAGCAGTGAAAACAGGGAAGGTGGCTACACCTTC
J: TRBJ2-7; V: TRBV5-1; D: TRBD1; size: few; CDR3: CASSADRGWYEQYF; DNA: TGCGCCAGCAGCGCGGACAGGGGGTGGTACGAGCAGTACTTC
J: TRBJ2-7; V: TRBV29-1; D: NA; size: few; CDR3: CSVVGHTYEQYF; DNA: TGCAGCGTTGTCGGACACACCTACGAGCAGTACTTC
J: TRBJ1-5; V: TRBV4-3; D: NA; size: NA; CDR3: CASSQDRGGGQPQHF; DNA: TGCGCCAGCAGCCAAGATAGGGGAGGGGGACAGCCCCAGCATTTT
J: TRBJ2-5; V: TRBV10-2; D: TRBD2; size: NA; CDR3: CASSASSGSGETQYF; DNA: TGCGCCAGCAGTGCGTCTAGCGGGAGCGGGGAGACCCAGTACTTC
J: TRBJ1-5; V: TRBV27; D: TRBD1; size: NA; CDR3: CASSLRGNLGTGEANQPQHF; DNA: TGTGCCAGCAGTTTACGGGGTAACCTAGGGACAGGGGAGGCCAATCAGCCCCAGCATTTT
J: TRBJ1-5; V: TRBV5-1; D: NA; size: NA; CDR3: CASSLNRAQHF; DNA: TGCGCCAGCAGCCTGAACCGGGCCCAGCATTTT
J: TRBJ2-1; V: TRBV28; D: NA; size: NA; CDR3: CASTRGAYGDEQFF; DNA: TGTGCCAGCACTCGGGGGGCGTACGGGGATGAGCAGTTCTTC
J: TRBJ1-4; V: TRBV11-2; D: TRBD1; size: NA; CDR3: CASSQRQGDEKLFF; DNA: TGTGCCAGCAGCCAACGACAGGGTGACGAAAAACTGTTTTTT
J: TRBJ2-1; V: TRBV18; D: TRBD2; size: few; CDR3: CASSRGLAGPPSTPYYNEQFF; DNA: TGTGCCAGCTCACGCGGACTAGCGGGACCCCCTTCCACCCCCTACTACAATGAGCAGTTCTTC
J: TRBJ2-1; V: TRBV28; D: TRBD1; size: NA; CDR3: CASSPGDRGPWDEQFF; DNA: TGTGCCAGCAGTCCTGGGGACAGGGGGCCTTGGGATGAGCAGTTCTTC
J: TRBJ1-2; V: TRBV6-1; D: NA; size: NA; CDR3: CASRDARGNYGYTF; DNA: TGTGCCAGCAGAGACGCTAGGGGTAACTATGGCTACACCTTC
J: TRBJ2-7; V: TRBV30; D: NA; size: NA; CDR3: CAWSVLVGGYEQYF; DNA: TGTGCCTGGAGTGTACTGGTTGGAGGCTACGAGCAGTACTTC
J: TRBJ2-7; V: TRBV19; D: TRBD1; size: NA; CDR3: CASSRGQGAYEQYF; DNA: TGTGCCAGTAGTCGCGGACAGGGGGCCTACGAGCAGTACTTC
J: TRBJ1-6; V: TRBV10-1; D: NA; size: NA; CDR3: CASRGGQLLSSYNSPLHF; DNA: TGCGCCAGCCGGGGGGGGCAACTATTGAGCTCCTATAATTCACCCCTCCACTTT
J: TRBJ2-5; V: TRBV11-3; D: TRBD1; size: NA; CDR3: CASSLTGTETQYF; DNA: TGTGCCAGCAGCCTGACAGGGACAGAGACCCAGTACTTC
J: TRBJ1-2; V: TRBV5-8; D: NA; size: NA; CDR3: CASSLGTMATF; DNA: TGTGCCAGCAGCTTGGGTACTATGGCCACCTTC
J: TRBJ2-1; V: TRBV10-3; D: TRBD2; size: NA; CDR3: CAISESSTGGGTANEQFF; DNA: TGTGCCATCAGTGAGTCCTCCACGGGGGGAGGGACCGCCAATGAGCAGTTCTTC
J: TRBJ2-5; V: TRBV30; D: NA; size: NA; CDR3: CAWSVRGRRQETQYF; DNA: TGTGCCTGGAGTGTACGGGGGAGGCGGCAAGAGACCCAGTACTTC
J: TRBJ1-1; V: TRBV4-1; D: TRBD1; size: NA; CDR3: CASSQRYRDRGVTEAFF; DNA: TGCGCCAGCAGCCAAAGGTACCGGGACAGAGGTGTCACTGAAGCTTTCTTT
J: TRBJ2-3; V: TRBV7-9; D: TRBD2; size: NA; CDR3: CASTRGREPSTDTQYF; DNA: TGTGCCAGCACCCGAGGGAGGGAACCTAGCACAGATACGCAGTATTTT
J: TRBJ1-1; V: TRBV2; D: NA; size: NA; CDR3: CASIPTVTAKAFF; DNA: TGTGCCAGCATCCCGACGGTAACAGCCAAAGCTTTCTTT
J: TRBJ2-7; V: TRBV29-1; D: TRBD1; size: NA; CDR3: CSVGQGAHEQYF; DNA: TGCAGCGTCGGACAGGGGGCGCACGAGCAGTACTTC
J: TRBJ2-1; V: TRBV4-1; D: TRBD2; size: NA; CDR3: CASSQVLQRETNEQFF; DNA: TGCGCCAGCAGCCAAGTTTTACAGCGGGAGACCAATGAGCAGTTCTTC
J: TRBJ1-1; V: TRBV6-1; D: NA; size: NA; CDR3: CASRTTGGTEAFF; DNA: TGTGCCAGCAGGACGACAGGAGGCACTGAAGCTTTCTTT
J: TRBJ2-3; V: TRBV11-1; D: NA; size: NA; CDR3: CASSLSGDTQYF; DNA: TGTGCCAGCAGCCTATCAGGGGATACGCAGTATTTT
J: TRBJ1-1; V: TRBV5-5; D: NA; size: few; CDR3: CASSPTGGARTEAFF; DNA: TGTGCCAGCAGCCCTACGGGGGGGGCGCGCACTGAAGCTTTCTTT
J: TRBJ2-1; V: TRBV4-1; D: TRBD2; size: once; CDR3: CASSQPIAGKTDEQFF; DNA: TGCGCCAGCAGCCAACCCATAGCGGGAAAAACGGATGAGCAGTTCTTC
J: TRBJ2-5; V: TRBV4-2; D: TRBD2; size: NA; CDR3: CASSHQRERVETQYF; DNA: TGTGCCAGCAGCCATCAGCGGGAGAGGGTAGAGACCCAGTACTTC
J: TRBJ2-4; V: TRBV25-1; D: TRBD1; size: NA; CDR3: CASSDSGTGIDQYF; DNA: TGTGCCAGCAGTGACTCCGGGACAGGGATAGATCAGTACTTC
J: TRBJ1-2; V: TRBV11-3; D: NA; size: NA; CDR3: CASSLGSRADYGYTF; DNA: TGTGCCAGCAGCTTAGGGAGCAGGGCGGACTATGGCTACACCTTC
J: TRBJ2-1; V: TRBV4-2; D: TRBD1; size: NA; CDR3: CASSSRTGKGNEQFF; DNA: TGTGCCAGCAGCTCAAGGACAGGGAAGGGGAATGAGCAGTTCTTC
J: TRBJ1-3; V: TRBV9; D: NA; size: once; CDR3: CASSVGRPGNTIYF; DNA: TGTGCCAGCAGCGTAGGCAGGCCCGGAAACACCATATATTTT
J: TRBJ2-1; V: TRBV5-1; D: TRBD1; size: NA; CDR3: CASSLGSGTAEQFF; DNA: TGCGCCAGCAGCTTAGGCTCCGGGACAGCCGAGCAGTTCTTC
J: TRBJ2-7; V: TRBV19; D: TRBD1; size: NA; CDR3: CASSLYGTERKEQYF; DNA: TGTGCCAGTAGTTTATACGGGACAGAAAGGAAGGAGCAGTACTTC
J: TRBJ2-5; V: TRBV5-4; D: TRBD1; size: NA; CDR3: CASSLEDRQETQYF; DNA: TGTGCCAGCAGCTTGGAGGACAGGCAAGAGACCCAGTACTTC
J: TRBJ2-7; V: TRBV5-4; D: TRBD2; size: NA; CDR3: CASSFSGRPEQYF; DNA: TGTGCCAGCAGCTTTAGCGGGAGGCCCGAGCAGTACTTC
J: TRBJ2-3; V: TRBV7-9; D: NA; size: NA; CDR3: CASSSRSDTQYF; DNA: TGTGCCAGCAGCTCTAGGTCAGATACGCAGTATTTT
J: TRBJ1-3; V: TRBV25-1; D: TRBD1; size: NA; CDR3: CASSGLTGGRNTIYF; DNA: TGTGCCAGCAGTGGTCTGACAGGGGGCAGAAACACCATATATTTT
J: TRBJ2-3; V: TRBV14; D: NA; size: NA; CDR3: CASSQYNGGDTQYF; DNA: TGTGCCAGCAGCCAGTACAACGGGGGAGATACGCAGTATTTT
J: TRBJ2-7; V: TRBV14; D: TRBD1; size: NA; CDR3: CASSQGQGSIYEQYF; DNA: TGTGCCAGCAGCCAGGGACAGGGGAGTATTTACGAGCAGTACTTC
J: TRBJ2-7; V: TRBV11-2; D: NA; size: NA; CDR3: CASSLSSFEQYF; DNA: TGTGCCAGCAGCTTGAGTTCCTTCGAGCAGTACTTC
J: TRBJ2-5; V: TRBV6-5; D: NA; size: NA; CDR3: CASSTSETQYF; DNA: TGTGCCAGCAGTACGAGCGAGACCCAGTACTTC
J: TRBJ1-1; V: TRBV18; D: NA; size: once; CDR3: CASSPRGGGLNTEAFF; DNA: TGTGCCAGCTCACCGCGGGGAGGAGGGTTGAACACTGAAGCTTTCTTT
J: TRBJ2-7; V: TRBV29-1; D: NA; size: NA; CDR3: CSGPPRGALSYEQYF; DNA: TGCAGCGGCCCTCCCAGGGGGGCCCTCTCCTACGAGCAGTACTTC
J: TRBJ2-7; V: TRBV30; D: TRBD2; size: NA; CDR3: CAWSLKREFDEQYF; DNA: TGTGCCTGGAGTTTGAAGCGGGAGTTCGACGAGCAGTACTTC